These 32 T cell receptor beta chains originate from one sample sequenced in a study of beta chain features in type 1 diabetes. Study observations and caveats: Significant though moderate, a shortening of TCRB CDR3s appeared in all four CD4+ subsets of Type 1 diabetes patients.

The antigens of these receptors remain unknown. Expressed TCRB transcripts were sequenced after all isolated RNA was converted to cDNA. The assay was immunoSEQ multiplex PCR, and TCRdb's table has in-frame clones only and misses some. The sample carries more than 250,000 clones, more than 13% recorded once. Specimen: naive CD4+ T cells from blood. The receptors were gathered from a man aged 25-40 years with type 1 diabetes.

This clone came up a few times. This chain joins TRBV28 and TRBJ2-7; 9 nucleotides align to TRBD1. CDR1 is MDHEN and CDR2 is SYDVKM in the germline V gene. The CDR3 loop spans 13 amino acids. The CDR3 DNA reads TGTCTAGTGGCGGGACAGGGAGCCTACGAGCAGTACTTC. Translated: CLVAGQGAYEQYF.

This clone was detected a few times. The J gene is TRBJ2-3, the V gene TRBV2, with D hard to call. Germline V gene lookup returns CDR1 SNHLY and CDR2 FYNNEI. With 6 bases removed from V and 0 bases from J, the gap between germline ends came to 10 bases. This CDR3 is built from 14 residues. The CDR3 sequence: CASSLESSTDTQYF. The DNA for the CDR3 is TGTGCCAGCAGCTTAGAATCTAGCACAGATACGCAGTATTTT.

The chain recombines TRBV6-5 with TRBJ1-1; possible D gene TRBD1, 5 bases. Trimming left V 6 bases short and J 1 base short, with 15 bases between. CDR1 and CDR2 from the germline V gene are MNHEY and SVGAGI. The length of the CDR3 is 15 residues. CDR3 bases: TGTGCCAGCAGCTCGGTGGGGAGGGGGAACACTGAAGCTTTCTTT. Translating gives CASSSVGRGNTEAFF.

This clone was observed a few times. This sequence joins TRBV6-5 and TRBJ2-6, with D uncertain. Trimming removed 2 bases from V and 0 bases from J, with 5 bases in between. Germline values: CDR1 MNHEY, CDR2 SVGAGI. CDR3 size: 15 residues. CDR3 protein: CASSYTVSGANVLTF. The CDR3, as DNA: TGTGCCAGCAGTTACACGGTCTCTGGGGCCAACGTCCTGACTTTC.

The CDR3 region is CASSLGDSEAFF. The CDR3 DNA sequence: TGCGCCAGCAGCTTGGGGGACAGCGAGGCTTTCTTT. This chain joins TRBV5-1 and TRBJ1-1; 7 bases fit TRBD1. With 0 bases clipped from V and 11 bases from J, the junction kept 4 bases outside the gene matches. Germline loops: CDR1 SGHRS, CDR2 YFSETQ. The CDR3 consists of 12 residues.

This clone came up a few times. The V gene is TRBV5-1, the J gene TRBJ2-7; D call uncertain. This CDR3 is 13 amino acids long. V lost 0 bases, J lost 2 bases, and 6 bases lay in between. CDR1 SGHRS and CDR2 YFSETQ come from the germline V gene. Written as DNA, the CDR3 is TGCGCCAGCAGCTTGGACACTACCTACGAGCAGTACTTC. This codes for CASSLDTTYEQYF.

This clone appeared a few times. This chain links TRBV29-1 with TRBJ2-3; 12 bases fit TRBD2. CDR1 is SQVTM, CDR2 ANQGSEA, per germline. The J segment lost 0 bases and the V segment lost 0 bases, leaving 4 bases of the junction unmatched. The CDR3 contains 17 residues. CDR3 coding DNA: TGCAGCGTTGAAGAACTAGCGGGAGGACCTAGCACAGATACGCAGTATTTT. It codes for CSVEELAGGPSTDTQYF.

The chain joins TRBV4-3 to TRBJ2-5; TRBD1 might be the D (5 bases). Germline-derived CDR1 and CDR2 are LGHNA and YSLEER. V lost 1 base and J 5 bases, leaving 11 bases between the germline ends. There are 14 residues in the CDR3. The CDR3 DNA sequence: TGCGCCAGCAGCCAAGGACAGCCGGGTGAGACCCAGTACTTC. Translation gives CASSQGQPGETQYF.

The genes are TRBV6-4 and TRBJ2-5, with a weak D call TRBD2 (5 bases). This CDR3 is built from 15 residues. Deletions cut 1 base from V and 6 bases from J, with 15 bases between. Germline V gene sequence: CDR1 MRHNA, CDR2 SNTAGT. CDR3 region: CASSDYPEAWKTQYF. The DNA of the CDR3 is TGTGCCAGCAGTGACTACCCGGAGGCATGGAAGACCCAGTACTTC.

The J gene is TRBJ2-5, the V gene TRBV20-1, with D unclear. Germline values: CDR1 DFQATT, CDR2 SNEGSKA (reference sequence). With 6 bases removed from V and 6 bases from J, the gap between germline ends came to 11 bases. The CDR3 spans 11 residues. DNA for the CDR3: TGCAGTGCATACCCTTCTAAGACCCAGTACTTC. Encoded protein: CSAYPSKTQYF.

This clone showed up just a few times. The chain uses TRBV7-8 and TRBJ2-7; the D gene is possibly TRBD2 (5 bases). Looked up from germline, CDR1 is SGHVS and CDR2 is FQNEAQ. The CDR3 length is 20 residues. With 1 base removed from V and 2 bases from J, the gap between germline ends came to 27 bases. CDR3 DNA sequence: TGTGCCAGCAGCTTAGAACGAGGTGGAGGCCCGCTCTACCTTGCCTACGAGCAGTACTTC. It codes for CASSLERGGGPLYLAYEQYF.

The chain recombines TRBV7-6 with TRBJ1-2, with D perhaps matching TRBD1 (5 bases). Germline values: CDR1 SGHVS, CDR2 FNYEAQ. This CDR3 spans 15 amino acids. V shed 3 bases and J shed 4 bases, with 15 bases lying between them. The CDR3 region has the DNA TGTGCCAGCAGCTTCGAACCCTCGGGACTCTATGGCTACACCTTC. This sequence encodes CASSFEPSGLYGYTF.

This clone was counted many times. The DNA of the CDR3 is TGCAGCGTCCTGTTGAACACTGAAGCTTTCTTT. Its translation is CSVLLNTEAFF. This chain links TRBV29-1 with TRBJ1-1, with D uncertain. Trimming cost V 6 bases and J 0 bases, with 5 bases left between them. Germline V lookup: CDR1 SQVTM, CDR2 ANQGSEA. The CDR3 has 11 amino acids.

The genes are TRBV29-1 and TRBJ2-1; D perhaps matches TRBD2 (7 bases). Trimming shortened V by 3 bases and J by 7 bases, and 16 bases separated the two germline ends. Looked up from germline, CDR1 is SQVTM and CDR2 is ANQGSEA. CDR3 length: 14 amino acids. The CDR3 region has the DNA TGCAGCGTTGAGGGGGCTCCCGGGAGGAATGAGCAGTTCTTC. Protein sequence: CSVEGAPGRNEQFF.

With regard to this clone: Other DNA sequences in this specimen translate into the identical CDR3. V usage is TRBV14 and J usage is TRBJ1-1; D is ambiguous. V was shortened by 6 bases and J by 5 bases, with 7 bases between the two germline ends. The CDR3 loop spans 11 amino acids. In germline, CDR1 is SGHDN, CDR2 FVKESK. For the CDR3, the DNA is TGTGCCAGCAGAGGCGGAACTGAAGCTTTCTTT. This translates into CASRGGTEAFF.

The chain joins TRBV15 to TRBJ1-5, with D perhaps TRBD1 (6 bases). CDR3 length: 15 residues. Trimming shortened V by 4 bases and J by 3 bases, and 13 bases separated the two germline ends. The germline V gene encodes CDR1 LNHNV and CDR2 YYDKDF (reference sequence). The CDR3 sequence: CATSTYGQNNQPQHF. CDR3 coding DNA: TGTGCCACCAGCACCTACGGACAGAACAATCAGCCCCAGCATTTT.

The V gene is TRBV29-1, the J gene TRBJ2-1; tentative D call: TRBD2 (6 bases). The germline V gene encodes CDR1 SQVTM and CDR2 ANQGSEA. The germline V and J ends were trimmed by 4 bases and 4 bases, with 23 bases remaining between them. The CDR3 runs to 17 residues. The CDR3 loop is CSVAGLASPLSYNEQFF. DNA for the CDR3: TGCAGCGTTGCAGGCCTAGCGAGCCCCCTTTCTTACAATGAGCAGTTCTTC.

This clone was observed a few times. This chain links TRBV28 with TRBJ1-5; D is ambiguous. V shed 5 bases and J shed 9 bases, with 8 bases lying between them. The CDR3 extends over 11 amino acids. Looked up from germline, CDR1 is MDHEN and CDR2 is SYDVKM. CDR3 in amino acids: CASSEGRPQHF. The CDR3 bases are TGTGCCAGCAGTGAGGGTAGGCCCCAGCATTTT.

The J gene is TRBJ2-7, the V gene TRBV27; D is possibly TRBD1 (8 bases). This CDR3 is 15 amino acids long. Germline loops: CDR1 MNHEY, CDR2 SMNVEV (reference sequence). Deletions cut 6 bases from V and 2 bases from J, with 17 bases between. The chain's CDR3 is CASRRQGRGPYEQYF. CDR3 nucleotide sequence: TGTGCCAGCAGGCGACAGGGGAGGGGGCCCTACGAGCAGTACTTC.

This chain uses TRBV28 with TRBJ1-2; 9 bases align to TRBD1. Germline-derived CDR1 and CDR2 are MDHEN and SYDVKM. Trimming removed 6 bases from V and 4 bases from J; junction bases left unmatched: 6. CDR3 size: 14 residues. CDR3 DNA: TGTGCCAGCAGAGGAGGACAGGGGCGCTATGGCTACACCTTC. It translates to CASRGGQGRYGYTF.

This clone was seen a few times. The chain employs TRBV7-9 and TRBJ2-3; D is ambiguous. The V end lost 5 bases, the J end lost 5 bases, and 8 bases lay between the germline ends. This CDR3 is 12 amino acids long. The germline V gene has CDR1 SEHNR and CDR2 FQNEAQ (reference sequence). The CDR3: CASSITGDTQYF. DNA for the CDR3: TGTGCCAGCAGCATTACGGGAGATACGCAGTATTTT.

V usage is TRBV5-6 and J usage is TRBJ1-2; the match to TRBD1 covers 10 bases. CDR3 length: 14 amino acids. Germline V gene data show CDR1 as SGHDT and CDR2 as YYEEEE. Trimming removed 3 bases from V and 4 bases from J; junction bases left unmatched: 3. The CDR3 DNA reads TGTGCCAGCAGCTATGGACAGGGGGGCTATGGCTACACCTTC. Residues: CASSYGQGGYGYTF. Together with reference TRBV5-6 and TRBJ1-2, the CDR3 gives the full variable domain: DAGVTQSPTHLIKTRGQQVTLRCSPKSGHDTVSWYQQALGQGPQFIFQYYEEEERQRGNFPDRFSGHQFPNYSSELNVNALLLGDSALYLCASSYGQGGYGYTFGSGTRLTVV.

This clone appeared a few times. The J gene is TRBJ1-2, the V gene TRBV13; a weak D match, TRBD1 (5 bases). V lost 1 base to trimming and J lost 5 bases, with 14 bases between them. Germline CDR1 reads PRHDT; CDR2 reads FYEKMQ (reference sequence). The length of the CDR3 is 15 residues. The CDR3 region is CASSLAQLGLYGYTF. The CDR3 bases are TGTGCCAGCAGCTTAGCACAGTTGGGACTATATGGCTACACCTTC.

In DNA form, the CDR3 reads TGTGCCAGTACTCGAGAGGGAGAGGGCGGAGAGACCCAGTACTTC. Its translation: CASTREGEGGETQYF. The V gene is TRBV19, the J gene TRBJ2-5; perhaps TRBD2 as D (5 bases). The CDR3 length is 15 residues. Trimming took off 7 bases at V and 4 bases at J, with 19 bases between the two ends. Germline CDR1 reads LNHDA; CDR2 reads SQIVND (reference sequence).

The chain is built from TRBV11-2 and TRBJ1-2; D gene uncertain. Germline values: CDR1 SGHAT, CDR2 FQNNGV. This CDR3 comprises 13 residues. Trimming shortened V by 0 bases and J by 7 bases, and 9 bases separated the two germline ends. The chain's CDR3 is CASSLDQPGGYTF. The CDR3 coding sequence is TGTGCCAGCAGCTTAGATCAACCGGGTGGCTACACCTTC.

This clone turned up a few times. V is TRBV19 and J is TRBJ2-1; 7 bases are a match to TRBD2. The CDR3 is 14 residues long. The germline gives CDR1 LNHDA, CDR2 SQIVND (reference sequence). The V and J ends lost 4 bases and 10 bases, in that order; junction bases with no gene match: 10. CDR3 residues: CASSTAGVVKEQFF. The CDR3 DNA reads TGTGCCAGTAGTACGGCGGGAGTAGTCAAGGAGCAGTTCTTC. The full variable domain, with the rest looked up from reference TRBV19 and TRBJ2-1, is DGGITQSPKYLFRKEGQNVTLSCEQNLNHDAMYWYRQDPGQGLRLIYYSQIVNDFQKGDIAEGYSVSREKKESFPLTVTSAQKNPTAFYLCASSTAGVVKEQFFGPGTRLTVL.

This sequence joins TRBV5-1 and TRBJ2-1; TRBD2 matches 8 bases. CDR3 size: 15 residues. Germline assignment: CDR1 SGHRS and CDR2 YFSETQ. V shed 4 bases, J shed 10 bases, and the junction held 13 bases outside the gene matches. Here the CDR3 DNA reads TGCGCCAGCAGCCATACTAGCGGAGAACCCACGGAGCAGTTCTTC. Its translation: CASSHTSGEPTEQFF.

This chain uses TRBV15 with TRBJ2-7, with D possibly TRBD1 on 5 matching bases. Trimming took 3 bases from V and 6 from J, leaving 15 bases between them. The CDR3 consists of 14 residues. CDR1 and CDR2 (germline): LNHNV, YYDKDF (reference sequence). CDR3 sequence: CATSRDDRGFEQYF. CDR3 nucleotide sequence: TGTGCCACCAGCAGGGATGACAGAGGATTCGAGCAGTACTTC.

J is TRBJ2-2 and V is TRBV7-9; no clear D. The CDR3 extends over 14 amino acids. The germline CDR1 and CDR2 sequences are SEHNR and FQNEAQ (reference sequence). V lost 2 bases to trimming and J lost 7 bases, with 11 bases between them. CDR3 protein: CASSLRFPGGELFF. CDR3 nucleotides: TGTGCCAGCAGCTTAAGGTTTCCGGGCGGGGAGCTGTTTTTT. The variable domain in full, with the rest retrieved from reference TRBV7-9 and TRBJ2-2, is DTGVSQNPRHKITKRGQNVTFRCDPISEHNRLYWYRQTLGQGPEFLTYFQNEAQLEKSRLLSDRFSAERPKGSFSTLEIQRTEQGDSAMYLCASSLRFPGGELFFGEGSRLTVL.

This CDR3 is CASSARGENTGELFF. DNA of the CDR3: TGTGCCAGCAGCGCCCGGGGAGAGAACACCGGGGAGCTGTTTTTT. V is TRBV9 and J is TRBJ2-2; a weak D match, TRBD2 (5 bases). From germline, CDR1 is SGDLS and CDR2 YYNGEE. The CDR3 length is 15 residues. Trimming cost V 3 bases and J 1 base, with 10 bases left between them.

The rearrangement uses TRBV7-9 and TRBJ2-2, with D unclear. This CDR3 has 15 residues. V was trimmed by 3 bases and J by 3 bases, leaving 11 bases between them. CDR1 is SEHNR, CDR2 FQNEAQ, per germline (reference sequence). CDR3 nucleotide sequence: TGTGCCAGCAGCTTCCGTGCGATAGACACCGGGGAGCTGTTTTTT. Its protein is CASSFRAIDTGELFF.

The chain recombines TRBV7-2 with TRBJ2-7, with D possibly being TRBD2 (6 bases). CDR1 SGHTA and CDR2 FQGNSA come from the germline V gene. The ends were cut back, 5 bases at V and 0 bases at J, with 14 bases in the middle. The CDR3 has 15 amino acids. The CDR3 spells CASSPVGLASYEQYF. CDR3 DNA: TGTGCCAGCAGCCCGGTGGGACTTGCCTCCTACGAGCAGTACTTC.